These T cell receptor beta chains were read from a single sample in a study of shared clonotypes between healthy human individuals. TCRdb keeps only in-frame clones here, not all; method: immunoSEQ multiplex PCR. This sample has about half a million clones, with around 73% found just once. Sequenced sample: PBMCs. Every receptor here comes from a woman in her 40s in good health. Some clones in this sample may be carry-over from other donors' samples. Each CDR3 is given with its conserved first and last residue. Each record gives: V gene, clone size, CDR3 protein. Only part of the rows carry a size: once, few, many, or a class if the clone is expanded.

TRBV6-5 | NA | CASSYPGGRNTEAFF
TRBV7-3 | NA | CASSLMEGPYNEQFF
TRBV5-4 | NA | CASSPDRGRADTQYF
TRBV18 | NA | CASSNGGASTEAFF
TRBV28 | NA | CASSSPATPPYEQYF
TRBV5-4 | NA | CASTPAGQDIYGYTF
TRBV15 | NA | CATSRGQDSSYEQYF
TRBV28 | NA | CASSLATYGYTF
TRBV7-7 | NA | CASSPIAGISYEQYF
TRBV5-1 | NA | CASSLGTANTEAFF
TRBV9 | NA | CASSARTPPYEQYF
TRBV9 | few | CASSPLQGALRAYGYTF